A selection of T cell receptor beta chains follows, all from one sample in a study of shared clonotypes between healthy human individuals. TCRdb's table, derived via immunoSEQ multiplex PCR, lists solely in-frame clones and lacks some. The sample has over a million clones, roughly 98.5% seen once. Sequenced material: naive CD4+ T cells sorted from blood. The receptors derive from a man younger than 45 in good health. Each CDR3 is given with its conserved first and last residue. D genes are given only for firm matches. Clone size is not always given. Where it is, it says once, few, many or a class for expanded clones.

-,TRBJ2-1,15,TRBV5-1,TRBD1,CASSLETGGYNEQFF,TGCGCCAGCAGCCTCGAGACAGGGGGCTACAATGAGCAGTTCTTC
-,TRBJ2-2,13,TRBV10-1,-,CASRRGDTGELFF,TGCGCCAGCCGAAGGGGGGACACCGGGGAGCTGTTTTTT
-,TRBJ2-1,15,TRBV5-1,-,CASSSALSSYNEQFF,TGCGCCAGCAGCTCGGCCCTGAGCTCCTACAATGAGCAGTTCTTC
once,TRBJ2-5,19,TRBV4-1,TRBD1,CASSQGQLLGQGAWETQYF,TGCGCCAGCAGCCAAGGCCAACTTCTCGGACAGGGGGCTTGGGAGACCCAGTACTTC
-,TRBJ1-5,15,TRBV19,TRBD1,CASSRDRGLRQPQHF,TGTGCCAGTAGTAGGGACAGGGGGCTTCGTCAGCCCCAGCATTTT
-,TRBJ2-1,18,TRBV7-9,TRBD1,CASSPVEKGAGRGNEQFF,TGTGCCAGCAGCCCCGTGGAAAAGGGGGCGGGTAGAGGGAATGAGCAGTTCTTC
-,TRBJ2-5,15,TRBV19,-,CASSTLSLGSETQYF,TGTGCCAGTAGTACCCTCTCGTTAGGGTCAGAGACCCAGTACTTC
-,TRBJ1-1,13,TRBV29-1,TRBD1,CSAPDRVDTEAFF,TGCAGCGCACCCGACAGGGTGGACACTGAAGCTTTCTTT
-,TRBJ2-1,12,TRBV6-1,-,CASSPDQNEQFF,TGTGCCAGCAGTCCGGACCAAAATGAGCAGTTCTTC
-,TRBJ2-5,16,TRBV7-9,-,CASSLTQTWGEETQYF,TGTGCCAGCAGCTTAACCCAGACCTGGGGTGAGGAGACCCAGTACTTC
-,TRBJ2-7,15,TRBV18,TRBD2,CASSKAEGLSYEQYF,TGTGCCAGCTCAAAGGCCGAGGGACTATCTTACGAGCAGTACTTC
once,TRBJ1-5,15,TRBV4-3,TRBD1,CASSRDRFSNQPQHF,TGCGCCAGCAGCCGGGACAGATTTAGCAATCAGCCCCAGCATTTT
-,TRBJ2-2,20,TRBV5-1,TRBD2,CASSSSGTSGRASNTGELFF,TGCGCCAGCAGTTCGTCCGGGACTAGCGGGAGGGCCTCGAACACCGGGGAGCTGTTTTTT
-,TRBJ2-7,15,TRBV12-2,-,CASRLTGPSSYEQYF,TGTGCAAGTCGGCTAACAGGGCCAAGCTCCTACGAGCAGTACTTC
-,TRBJ2-3,15,TRBV7-2,-,CASSLVGKQTDTQYF,TGTGCCAGCAGCTTAGTGGGCAAACAGACAGATACGCAGTATTTT